These T cell receptor beta chains were read from a single sample in a study of OX40 agonist ivuxolimab in advanced cancers. Assay: immunoSEQ multiplex PCR; the TCRdb copy retains only in-frame clones and omits some. The sample includes tens of thousands of clones, around 84% of them seen just once. The sample consisted of CD4+ or CD8+ T cells sorted from blood, taken in a trial of the OX40 agonist ivuxolimab. These receptors all stem from an adult with an advanced solid tumor such as melanoma, head and neck, liver or kidney cancer. Both conserved end residues are part of each CDR3. D genes are given only for firm matches. Not every row has a clone size; where given, it reads once, few, many or a size class.

once,TRBV4-3,TRBJ1-5,TRBD1,CASSQNLGGTGNQPQHF,TGCGCCAGCAGCCAAAACTTAGGAGGGACAGGCAATCAGCCCCAGCATTTT
NA,TRBV7-2,TRBJ1-4,NA,CASSFGRDNEKLFF,TGTGCCAGCAGTTTTGGCCGAGATAATGAAAAACTGTTTTTT
NA,TRBV5-1,TRBJ2-1,NA,CASSLGQDNEQFF,TGCGCCAGCAGCCTTGGACAAGACAATGAGCAGTTCTTC
NA,TRBV7-9,TRBJ1-2,NA,CASSMTAYGYTF,TGTGCCAGCAGCATGACAGCCTATGGCTACACCTTC
NA,TRBV6-5,TRBJ2-3,NA,CASAQGNTQYF,TGTGCCAGCGCTCAGGGAAATACGCAGTATTTT
NA,TRBV4-1,TRBJ1-3,NA,CASSQGTWGASSGNTIYF,TGCGCCAGCAGCCAAGGGACCTGGGGGGCTTCCTCTGGAAACACCATATATTTT
NA,TRBV7-2,TRBJ1-4,NA,CASSPQRPGGPNEKLFF,TGTGCCAGCAGCCCCCAACGACCGGGGGGTCCTAATGAAAAACTGTTTTTT
NA,TRBV5-6,TRBJ1-1,NA,CASSLGVRAPTEAFF,TGTGCCAGCAGCTTAGGTGTACGTGCCCCCACTGAAGCTTTCTTT
NA,TRBV2,TRBJ2-1,TRBD2,CASSKTPTLLNGRTTYNEQFF,TGTGCCAGCAGTAAAACCCCGACTTTACTTAACGGGAGGACCACCTACAATGAGCAGTTCTTC
NA,TRBV29-1,TRBJ1-1,NA,CSVEVGRNTEAFF,TGCAGCGTTGAAGTGGGCAGGAACACTGAAGCTTTCTTT
once,TRBV19,TRBJ2-1,TRBD2,CASSTGLAAYNEQFF,TGTGCCAGTAGTACGGGACTAGCGGCCTACAATGAGCAGTTCTTC
NA,TRBV28,TRBJ2-5,TRBD2,CASSPSGRGETQYF,TGTGCCAGCAGTCCTAGCGGGAGGGGGGAGACCCAGTACTTC
few,TRBV7-6,TRBJ2-1,TRBD1,CASSLEDRGGNEQFF,TGTGCCAGCAGCTTAGAGGACAGGGGGGGTAATGAGCAGTTCTTC
NA,TRBV9,TRBJ2-2,NA,CASSMAGRGGELFF,TGTGCCAGCAGTATGGCGGGAAGGGGCGGGGAGCTGTTTTTT
NA,TRBV10-3,TRBJ1-2,NA,CAISEIVVSRYYGYTF,TGTGCCATCAGTGAGATTGTAGTAAGCCGCTACTATGGCTACACCTTC
NA,TRBV5-1,TRBJ2-7,TRBD2,CASSLEGIGLGGPEQYF,TGCGCCAGCAGCTTGGAAGGGATTGGACTAGGAGGCCCGGAGCAGTACTTC
NA,TRBV9,TRBJ2-5,TRBD1,CASSVSQGEETQYF,TGTGCCAGCAGCGTATCCCAGGGGGAAGAGACCCAGTACTTC
NA,TRBV4-1,TRBJ2-2,NA,CASRGISNTGELFF,TGCGCCAGCAGAGGCATCTCGAACACCGGGGAGCTGTTTTTT
NA,TRBV28,TRBJ2-4,NA,CASSPTGNLAKNIQYF,TGTGCCAGCAGTCCGACAGGCAACTTAGCCAAAAACATTCAGTACTTC
NA,TRBV11-3,TRBJ2-3,TRBD1,CASSRTGSTDTQYF,TGTGCCAGCAGCCGGACAGGGAGCACAGATACGCAGTATTTT
once,TRBV18,TRBJ1-1,NA,CASSPSDRFMNTEAFF,TGTGCCAGCTCACCAAGTGACCGGTTCATGAACACTGAAGCTTTCTTT
once,TRBV28,TRBJ2-1,NA,CASSSGRHYNEQFF,TGTGCCAGCAGTTCGGGACGGCATTACAATGAGCAGTTCTTC
NA,TRBV7-8,TRBJ2-7,NA,CASSLKRTDYEQYF,TGTGCCAGCAGCTTAAAAAGGACAGACTACGAGCAGTACTTC
NA,TRBV5-4,TRBJ2-5,NA,CASRDGVKETQYF,TGTGCCAGCAGGGACGGGGTGAAAGAGACCCAGTACTTC
NA,TRBV28,TRBJ1-2,NA,CASRGRGTQNYGYTF,TGTGCCAGCAGGGGGAGGGGGACACAAAACTATGGCTACACCTTC
NA,TRBV19,TRBJ2-5,NA,CASSTRLDGETQYF,TGTGCCAGTAGTACGAGACTAGACGGAGAGACCCAGTACTTC
NA,TRBV5-1,TRBJ1-1,TRBD1,CASSLTGTGNTEAFF,TGCGCCAGCAGCTTGACGGGGACAGGGAACACTGAAGCTTTCTTT
NA,TRBV5-4,TRBJ1-3,NA,CASSLGLQSSGNTIYF,TGTGCCAGCAGCTTGGGGCTTCAGAGCTCTGGAAACACCATATATTTT
NA,TRBV18,TRBJ2-5,NA,CASSPYPGETQYF,TGTGCCAGCTCACCATACCCGGGAGAGACCCAGTACTTC
NA,TRBV15,TRBJ1-2,NA,CATSRPDNYGYTF,TGTGCCACCAGCAGACCGGACAATTATGGCTACACCTTC
NA,TRBV5-1,TRBJ2-3,NA,CASRTILAAGDTQYF,TGCGCCAGTAGGACGATCTTAGCGGCGGGGGATACGCAGTATTTT
NA,TRBV12-2,TRBJ2-3,NA,CASRLERRVFHGDTDTQYF,TGTGCAAGTCGCTTAGAACGAAGGGTCTTCCATGGGGACACAGATACGCAGTATTTT
NA,TRBV5-4,TRBJ2-7,NA,CASSFRYGSSYEQYF,TGTGCCAGCAGCTTTCGTTACGGGAGCTCCTACGAGCAGTACTTC
NA,TRBV6-5,TRBJ2-7,TRBD1,CASSETGVVYEQYF,TGTGCCAGCAGTGAGACAGGGGTAGTCTACGAGCAGTACTTC
NA,TRBV4-1,TRBJ2-5,TRBD2,CASSQEASGREETQYF,TGCGCCAGCAGCCAAGAGGCTAGCGGGAGAGAAGAGACCCAGTACTTC
NA,TRBV27,TRBJ2-2,NA,CARDPGAGELFF,TGTGCCAGGGACCCGGGGGCCGGGGAGCTGTTTTTT
NA,TRBV18,TRBJ1-5,TRBD1,CASSVDRGPNQPQHF,TGTGCCAGCTCAGTGGACAGGGGGCCCAATCAGCCCCAGCATTTT
NA,TRBV5-1,TRBJ2-5,TRBD1,CASSLGTGTQETQYF,TGCGCCAGCAGCTTGGGGACAGGGACCCAAGAGACCCAGTACTTC
NA,TRBV28,TRBJ2-1,TRBD1,CASSRRDRYNEQFF,TGTGCCAGCAGTCGACGGGACAGGTACAATGAGCAGTTCTTC
NA,TRBV18,TRBJ1-1,NA,CASSNVAGAGNTEAFF,TGTGCCAGCTCGAACGTCGCGGGCGCGGGGAACACTGAAGCTTTCTTT